This T cell receptor beta chain originates from a study of OX40 agonist ivuxolimab in advanced cancers. Clones were read by immunoSEQ multiplex PCR, and TCRdb kept only the in-frame ones, dropping some. The sample holds just under 85,000 clones; roughly 82% are singletons and the top ten take roughly 2.5%. Looked up from germline, CDR1 is KGHSH and CDR2 is LQKENI. The CDR3 runs 16 residues. With 3 bases clipped from V and 7 bases from J, the junction kept 10 bases outside the gene matches. Sequenced here: CD4+ or CD8+ T cells sorted from blood, sampled in a trial of the OX40 agonist ivuxolimab. This TCR came from an adult with an advanced solid tumor such as melanoma, head and neck, liver or kidney cancer. This chain joins TRBV18 and TRBJ2-1; 9 positions match TRBD1. CDR3 residues: CASSPNPGQGINEQFF. In DNA form, the CDR3 reads TGTGCCAGCTCACCGAATCCGGGACAGGGAATTAATGAGCAGTTCTTC.